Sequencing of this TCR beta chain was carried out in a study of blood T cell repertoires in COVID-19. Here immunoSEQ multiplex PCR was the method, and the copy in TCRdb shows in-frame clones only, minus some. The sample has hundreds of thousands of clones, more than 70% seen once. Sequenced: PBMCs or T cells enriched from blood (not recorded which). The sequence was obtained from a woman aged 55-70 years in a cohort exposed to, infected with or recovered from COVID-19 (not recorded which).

The CDR3 reads CASSLVTDTDTQYF. The CDR3 nucleotides read TGTGCCAGCAGCTTGGTGACAGACACAGATACGCAGTATTTT. The chain joins TRBV5-4 to TRBJ2-3, with D tentatively TRBD1 (5 bases). Germline V gene data show CDR1 as SGHNT and CDR2 as YYREEE (reference sequence). Trimming took 0 bases from V and 2 from J, leaving 7 bases between them. This CDR3 spans 14 amino acids.